Listed below are T cell receptor beta chains from one sample, sequenced in a study of fetal regulatory T cell absence and autoimmunity. Using immunoSEQ multiplex PCR, the repertoire was profiled, and TCRdb retains in-frame clones only, with some absent. The table has about 95,000 clones, 72% seen once; the top ten hold 2%. Sequences were obtained from pancreas tissue. The receptors shown here come from a male donor with IPEX syndrome. CDR3s include the opening cysteine and the closing phenylalanine or tryptophan. D genes are given only for firm matches. Where a row states a size, it is once, few, many or the class of an expanded clone; other rows omit it.

V gene: TRBV4-1; J gene: TRBJ1-2; D gene: .; clone size: .; CDR3 length: 17; CDR3 protein: CASSQKTPPAPNYGYTF; CDR3 DNA: TGCGCCAGCAGCCAAAAGACACCACCTGCCCCTAACTATGGCTACACCTTC
V gene: TRBV7-6; J gene: TRBJ2-3; D gene: .; clone size: .; CDR3 length: 16; CDR3 protein: CASSQLLATGTDTQYF; CDR3 DNA: TGTGCCAGCAGCCAGCTGCTAGCGACGGGCACAGATACGCAGTATTTT
V gene: TRBV4-2; J gene: TRBJ2-7; D gene: .; clone size: .; CDR3 length: 13; CDR3 protein: CASRETSTYEQYF; CDR3 DNA: TGTGCCAGCAGGGAGACAAGCACCTACGAGCAGTACTTC
V gene: TRBV10-3; J gene: TRBJ2-7; D gene: TRBD2; clone size: few; CDR3 length: 15; CDR3 protein: CAISESSGGAYEQYF; CDR3 DNA: TGTGCCATCAGTGAGTCTAGCGGGGGGGCCTACGAGCAGTACTTC
V gene: TRBV19; J gene: TRBJ2-2; D gene: .; clone size: .; CDR3 length: 12; CDR3 protein: CASVTNTGELFF; CDR3 DNA: TGTGCCAGTGTCACGAACACCGGGGAGCTGTTTTTT
V gene: TRBV27; J gene: TRBJ1-2; D gene: .; clone size: .; CDR3 length: 13; CDR3 protein: CASSSSGIYGYTF; CDR3 DNA: TGTGCCAGCAGTTCCTCAGGGATCTATGGCTACACCTTC
V gene: TRBV27; J gene: TRBJ1-5; D gene: .; clone size: .; CDR3 length: 14; CDR3 protein: CASSENGGNQPQHF; CDR3 DNA: TGCGCCAGCAGTGAGAACGGGGGCAATCAGCCCCAGCATTTT
V gene: TRBV30; J gene: TRBJ2-3; D gene: .; clone size: .; CDR3 length: 15; CDR3 protein: CAWRLVLGSTDTQYF; CDR3 DNA: TGTGCCTGGAGACTAGTTTTGGGGAGCACAGATACGCAGTATTTT
V gene: TRBV29-1; J gene: TRBJ2-2; D gene: TRBD2; clone size: .; CDR3 length: 16; CDR3 protein: CSVANARRGYTGELFF; CDR3 DNA: TGCAGCGTTGCGAACGCCCGGCGGGGGTACACCGGGGAGCTGTTTTTT
V gene: TRBV18; J gene: TRBJ1-1; D gene: .; clone size: .; CDR3 length: 12; CDR3 protein: CASSGLNTEAFF; CDR3 DNA: TGTGCCAGCTCAGGGCTAAACACTGAAGCTTTCTTT
V gene: TRBV19; J gene: TRBJ2-7; D gene: TRBD1; clone size: .; CDR3 length: 15; CDR3 protein: CASSIGGQGADEQYF; CDR3 DNA: TGTGCCAGTAGTATAGGGGGACAGGGGGCCGACGAGCAGTACTTC
V gene: TRBV19; J gene: TRBJ2-5; D gene: .; clone size: .; CDR3 length: 14; CDR3 protein: CASSINSRGETQYF; CDR3 DNA: TGTGCCAGTAGTATAAATTCCAGAGGAGAGACCCAGTACTTC
V gene: TRBV2; J gene: TRBJ2-7; D gene: .; clone size: .; CDR3 length: 13; CDR3 protein: CASSDGRSHEQYF; CDR3 DNA: TGTGCCAGCAGTGACGGCCGCTCCCACGAGCAGTACTTC
V gene: TRBV7-9; J gene: TRBJ1-2; D gene: .; clone size: .; CDR3 length: 13; CDR3 protein: CASSLEPNYGYTF; CDR3 DNA: TGTGCCAGCAGCTTAGAGCCTAACTATGGCTACACCTTC
V gene: TRBV30; J gene: TRBJ2-7; D gene: TRBD1; clone size: few; CDR3 length: 13; CDR3 protein: CASDSGTGGEQYF; CDR3 DNA: TGTGCCTCGGATTCCGGGACAGGGGGCGAGCAGTACTTC
V gene: TRBV5-8; J gene: TRBJ1-2; D gene: .; clone size: .; CDR3 length: 12; CDR3 protein: CASSLGGYGYTF; CDR3 DNA: TGTGCCAGCAGCTTGGGAGGCTATGGCTACACCTTC
V gene: TRBV7-2; J gene: TRBJ2-5; D gene: .; clone size: .; CDR3 length: 15; CDR3 protein: CASSFHQRSQETQYF; CDR3 DNA: TGTGCCAGCAGCTTCCACCAACGCTCCCAAGAGACCCAGTACTTC
V gene: TRBV9; J gene: TRBJ2-7; D gene: TRBD1; clone size: once; CDR3 length: 14; CDR3 protein: CASSPGTGFYEQYF; CDR3 DNA: TGTGCCAGCAGCCCCGGGACAGGATTTTACGAGCAGTACTTC
V gene: TRBV12-5; J gene: TRBJ2-5; D gene: TRBD2; clone size: .; CDR3 length: 15; CDR3 protein: CASGFSGGARETQYF; CDR3 DNA: TGTGCTAGTGGTTTCAGCGGGGGGGCCCGAGAGACCCAGTACTTC
V gene: TRBV7-2; J gene: TRBJ2-3; D gene: .; clone size: .; CDR3 length: 16; CDR3 protein: CASSLRWTLYTDTQYF; CDR3 DNA: TGTGCCAGCAGCCTTAGATGGACTCTATACACAGATACGCAGTATTTT
V gene: TRBV4-1; J gene: TRBJ2-3; D gene: TRBD2; clone size: .; CDR3 length: 15; CDR3 protein: CASSHTSGSTDTQYF; CDR3 DNA: TGCGCCAGCAGCCATACTAGCGGGAGCACAGATACGCAGTATTTT
V gene: TRBV30; J gene: TRBJ1-6; D gene: .; clone size: few; CDR3 length: 13; CDR3 protein: CAWKAGYNSPLHF; CDR3 DNA: TGTGCCTGGAAAGCAGGGTATAATTCACCCCTCCACTTT
V gene: TRBV9; J gene: TRBJ1-2; D gene: .; clone size: .; CDR3 length: 13; CDR3 protein: CASSVGQNYGYTF; CDR3 DNA: TGTGCCAGCAGCGTGGGACAAAACTATGGCTACACCTTC
V gene: TRBV6-5; J gene: TRBJ2-7; D gene: .; clone size: .; CDR3 length: 14; CDR3 protein: CASSYRRGYHEQYF; CDR3 DNA: TGTGCCAGCAGTTATCGGCGGGGTTACCACGAGCAGTACTTC
V gene: TRBV4-1; J gene: TRBJ2-3; D gene: TRBD2; clone size: .; CDR3 length: 15; CDR3 protein: CASSQEPSGTDTQYF; CDR3 DNA: TGCGCCAGCAGCCAAGAGCCTAGCGGAACAGATACGCAGTATTTT
V gene: TRBV27; J gene: TRBJ2-7; D gene: .; clone size: .; CDR3 length: 16; CDR3 protein: CASSFRRVGRVYEQYF; CDR3 DNA: TGTGCCAGCAGTTTCCGCCGGGTGGGGCGCGTCTACGAGCAGTACTTC
V gene: TRBV6-4; J gene: TRBJ2-1; D gene: .; clone size: .; CDR3 length: 12; CDR3 protein: CASSDPGTQQFF; CDR3 DNA: TGTGCCAGCAGTGACCCCGGGACTCAGCAGTTCTTC